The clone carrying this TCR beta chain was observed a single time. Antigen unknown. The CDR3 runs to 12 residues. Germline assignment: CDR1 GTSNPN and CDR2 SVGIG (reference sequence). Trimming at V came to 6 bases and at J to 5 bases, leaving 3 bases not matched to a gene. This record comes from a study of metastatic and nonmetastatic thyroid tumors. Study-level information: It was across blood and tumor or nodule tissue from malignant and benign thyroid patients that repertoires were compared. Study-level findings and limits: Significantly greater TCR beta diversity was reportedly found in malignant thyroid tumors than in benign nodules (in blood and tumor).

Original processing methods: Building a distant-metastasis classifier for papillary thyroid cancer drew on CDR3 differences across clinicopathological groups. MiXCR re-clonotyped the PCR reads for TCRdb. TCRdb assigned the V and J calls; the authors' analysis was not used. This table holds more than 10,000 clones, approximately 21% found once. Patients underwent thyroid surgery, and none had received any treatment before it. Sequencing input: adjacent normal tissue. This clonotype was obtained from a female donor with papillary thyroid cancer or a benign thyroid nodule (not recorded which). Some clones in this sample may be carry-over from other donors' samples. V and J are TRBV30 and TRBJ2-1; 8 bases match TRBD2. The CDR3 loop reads CACTSGHNEQFF. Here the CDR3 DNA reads TGTGCCTGTACTAGCGGCCACAATGAGCAGTTCTTC.